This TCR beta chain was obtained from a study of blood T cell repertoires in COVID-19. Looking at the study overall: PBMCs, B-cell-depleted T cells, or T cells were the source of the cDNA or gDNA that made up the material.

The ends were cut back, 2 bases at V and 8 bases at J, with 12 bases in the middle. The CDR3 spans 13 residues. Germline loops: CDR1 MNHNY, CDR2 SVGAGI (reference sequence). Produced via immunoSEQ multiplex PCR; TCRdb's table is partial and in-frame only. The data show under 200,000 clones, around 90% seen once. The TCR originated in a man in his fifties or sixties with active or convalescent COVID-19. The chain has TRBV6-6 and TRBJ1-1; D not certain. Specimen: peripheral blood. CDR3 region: CASSYTAGGEAFF. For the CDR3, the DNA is TGTGCCAGCAGTTACACTGCGGGCGGCGAAGCTTTCTTT.